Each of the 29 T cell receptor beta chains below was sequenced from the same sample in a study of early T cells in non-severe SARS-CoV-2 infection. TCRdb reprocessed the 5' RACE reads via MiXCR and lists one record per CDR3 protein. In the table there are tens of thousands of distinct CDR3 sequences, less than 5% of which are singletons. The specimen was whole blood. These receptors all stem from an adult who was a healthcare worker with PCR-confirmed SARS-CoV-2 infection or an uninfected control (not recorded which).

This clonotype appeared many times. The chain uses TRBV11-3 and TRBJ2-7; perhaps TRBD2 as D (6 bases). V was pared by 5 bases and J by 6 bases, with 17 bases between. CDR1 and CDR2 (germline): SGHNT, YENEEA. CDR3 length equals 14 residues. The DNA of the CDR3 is TGTGCCAGCAGCCTCCCGCGCGGGATGGGCGAGCAGTACGTC. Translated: CASSLPRGMGEQYV.

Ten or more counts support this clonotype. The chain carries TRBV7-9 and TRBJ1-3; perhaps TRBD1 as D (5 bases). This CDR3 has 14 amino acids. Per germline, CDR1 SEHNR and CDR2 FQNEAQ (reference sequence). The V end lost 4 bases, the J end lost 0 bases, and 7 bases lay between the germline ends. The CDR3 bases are TGTGCCAGCAGCTCCAGGGTCTCTGGAAACACCATATATTTT. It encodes CASSSRVSGNTIYF.

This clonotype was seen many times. The chain's CDR3 is CASSLATGNKYEQYV. The CDR3 bases are TGTGCCAGCAGCTTAGCCACAGGGAACAAATACGAGCAGTACGTC. The V gene is TRBV11-3, the J gene TRBJ2-7; TRBD1 is a possible D gene (6 bases). V was pared by 1 base and J by 4 bases, with 14 bases between. Germline CDR1 reads SGHNT; CDR2 reads YENEEA. The CDR3 totals 15 residues.

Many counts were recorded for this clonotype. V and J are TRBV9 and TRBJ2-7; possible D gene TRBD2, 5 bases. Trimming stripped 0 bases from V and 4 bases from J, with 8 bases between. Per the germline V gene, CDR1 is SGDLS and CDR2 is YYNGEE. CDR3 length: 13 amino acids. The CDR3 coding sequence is TGTGCCAGCAGCGTAGGGACTTTTTACGAGCAGTACTTC. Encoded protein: CASSVGTFYEQYF.

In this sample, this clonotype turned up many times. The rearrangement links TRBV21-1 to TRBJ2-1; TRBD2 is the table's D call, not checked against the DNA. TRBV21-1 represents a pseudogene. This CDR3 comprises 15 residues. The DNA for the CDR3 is TGTGCCAGCATCGGGACTACGAGCTCCTACAATGAGCAGTTCTTC. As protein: CASIGTTSSYNEQFF.

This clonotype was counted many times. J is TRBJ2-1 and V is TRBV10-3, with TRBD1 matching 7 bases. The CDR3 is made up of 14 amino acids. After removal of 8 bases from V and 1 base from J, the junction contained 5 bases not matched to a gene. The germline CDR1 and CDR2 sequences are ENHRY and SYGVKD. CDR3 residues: CAIWTGVSYNEQFF. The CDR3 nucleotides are TGTGCCATCTGGACAGGCGTTTCCTACAATGAGCAGTTCTTC.

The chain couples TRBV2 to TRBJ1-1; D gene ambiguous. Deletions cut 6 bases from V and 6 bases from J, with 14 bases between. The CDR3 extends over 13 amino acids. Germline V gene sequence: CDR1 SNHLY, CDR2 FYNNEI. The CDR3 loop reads CASRVSGNAEAFF. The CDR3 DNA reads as TGTGCCAGCAGAGTTTCTGGAAACGCTGAAGCTTTCTTT.

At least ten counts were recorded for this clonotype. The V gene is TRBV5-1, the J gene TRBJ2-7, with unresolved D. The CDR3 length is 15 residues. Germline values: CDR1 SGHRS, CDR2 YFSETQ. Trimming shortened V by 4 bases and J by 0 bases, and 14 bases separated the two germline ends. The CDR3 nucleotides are TGCGCCAGCAGCCAAGGAGCTGGATTCTCCTACGAGCAGTACGTC. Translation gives CASSQGAGFSYEQYV.

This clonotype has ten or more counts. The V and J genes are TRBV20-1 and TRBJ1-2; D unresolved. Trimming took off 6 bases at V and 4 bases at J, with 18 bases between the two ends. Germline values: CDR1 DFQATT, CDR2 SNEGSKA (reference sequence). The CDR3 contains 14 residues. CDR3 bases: TGCAGTGCAGGAGCCGGGCAACCCGGCTATGGCTACACCTTC. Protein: CSAGAGQPGYGYTF.

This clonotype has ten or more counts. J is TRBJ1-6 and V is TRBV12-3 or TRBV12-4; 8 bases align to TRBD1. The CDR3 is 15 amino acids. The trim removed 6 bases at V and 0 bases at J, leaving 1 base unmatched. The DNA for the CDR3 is TGTGCCAGCAGCCAGGGGGCCTCCTATAATTCACCCCTCCACTTT. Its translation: CASSQGASYNSPLHF.

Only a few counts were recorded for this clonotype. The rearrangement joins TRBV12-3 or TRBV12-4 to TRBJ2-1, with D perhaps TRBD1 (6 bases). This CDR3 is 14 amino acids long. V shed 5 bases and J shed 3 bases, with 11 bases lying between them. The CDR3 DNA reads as TGTGCCAGCAGTATCCAGACAGGCTACAATGAGCAGTTCTTC. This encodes CASSIQTGYNEQFF.

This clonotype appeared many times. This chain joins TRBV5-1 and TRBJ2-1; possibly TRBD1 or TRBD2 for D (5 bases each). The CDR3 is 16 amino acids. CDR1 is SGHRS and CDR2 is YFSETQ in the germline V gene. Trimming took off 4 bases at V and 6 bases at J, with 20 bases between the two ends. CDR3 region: CASSSTRDRGANEQFF. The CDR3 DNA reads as TGCGCCAGCAGCAGCACACGGGACCGAGGGGCCAATGAGCAGTTCTTC.

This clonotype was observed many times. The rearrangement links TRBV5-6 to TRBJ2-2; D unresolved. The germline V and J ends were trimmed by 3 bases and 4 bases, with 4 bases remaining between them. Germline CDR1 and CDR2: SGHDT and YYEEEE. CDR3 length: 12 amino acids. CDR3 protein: CASSYFTGELFF. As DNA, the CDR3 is TGTGCCAGCAGCTATTTCACCGGGGAGCTGTTTTTT.

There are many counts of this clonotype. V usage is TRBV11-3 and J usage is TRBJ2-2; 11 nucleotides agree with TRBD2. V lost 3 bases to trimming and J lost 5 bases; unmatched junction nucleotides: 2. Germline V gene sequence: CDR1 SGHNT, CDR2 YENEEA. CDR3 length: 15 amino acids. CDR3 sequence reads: CASSFRTSGTGELFF. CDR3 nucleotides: TGTGCCAGCAGCTTCAGGACTAGCGGGACCGGGGAGCTGTTTTTT.

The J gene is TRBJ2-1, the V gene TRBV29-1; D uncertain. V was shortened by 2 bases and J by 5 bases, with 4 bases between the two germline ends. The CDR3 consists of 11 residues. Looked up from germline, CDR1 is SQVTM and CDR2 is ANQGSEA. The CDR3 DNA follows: TGCAGCGTTGAACCTGACAATGAGCAGTTCTTC. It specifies CSVEPDNEQFF.

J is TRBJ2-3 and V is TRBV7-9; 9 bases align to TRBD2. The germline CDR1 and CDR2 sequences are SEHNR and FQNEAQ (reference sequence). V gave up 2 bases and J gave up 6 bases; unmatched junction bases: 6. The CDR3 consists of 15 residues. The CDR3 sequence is CASSLWPSGTDTQYF. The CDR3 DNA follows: TGTGCCAGCAGCTTATGGCCTAGCGGGACCGATACGCAGTATTTT.

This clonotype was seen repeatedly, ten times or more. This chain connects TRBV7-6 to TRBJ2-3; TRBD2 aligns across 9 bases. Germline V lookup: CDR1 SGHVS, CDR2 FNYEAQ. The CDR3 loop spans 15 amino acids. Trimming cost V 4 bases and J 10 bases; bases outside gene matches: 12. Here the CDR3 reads CASSSAVAGVISQYF. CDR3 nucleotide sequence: TGTGCCAGCAGCTCAGCCGTAGCGGGAGTAATTTCGCAGTATTTT.

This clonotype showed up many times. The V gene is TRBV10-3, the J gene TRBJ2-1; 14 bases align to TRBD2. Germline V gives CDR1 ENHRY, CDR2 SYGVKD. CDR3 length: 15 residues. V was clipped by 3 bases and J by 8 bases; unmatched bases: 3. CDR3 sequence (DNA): TGTGCCATCAGTGATAGGGGACTAGCGGGAGATGAGCAGTTCTTC. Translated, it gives CAISDRGLAGDEQFF.

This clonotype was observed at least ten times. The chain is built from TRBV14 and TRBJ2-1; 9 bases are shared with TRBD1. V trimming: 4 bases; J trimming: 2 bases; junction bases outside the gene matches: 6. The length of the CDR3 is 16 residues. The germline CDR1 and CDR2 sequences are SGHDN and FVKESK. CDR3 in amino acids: CASSPLGTGTYNEQFF. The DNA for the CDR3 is TGTGCCAGCAGCCCCTTGGGGACAGGGACCTACAATGAGCAGTTCTTC.

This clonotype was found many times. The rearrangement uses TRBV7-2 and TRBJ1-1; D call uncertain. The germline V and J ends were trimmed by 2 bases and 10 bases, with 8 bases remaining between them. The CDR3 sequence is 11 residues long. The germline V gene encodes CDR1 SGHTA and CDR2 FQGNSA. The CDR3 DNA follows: TGTGCCAGCAGCTTACGAGGGTTAGCTTTCTTT. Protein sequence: CASSLRGLAFF. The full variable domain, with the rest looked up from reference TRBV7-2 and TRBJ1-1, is GAGVSQSPSNKVTEKGKDVELRCDPISGHTALYWYRQSLGQGLEFLIYFQGNSAPDKSGLPSDRFSAERTGGSVSTLTIQRTQQEDSAVYLCASSLRGLAFFGQGTRLTVV.

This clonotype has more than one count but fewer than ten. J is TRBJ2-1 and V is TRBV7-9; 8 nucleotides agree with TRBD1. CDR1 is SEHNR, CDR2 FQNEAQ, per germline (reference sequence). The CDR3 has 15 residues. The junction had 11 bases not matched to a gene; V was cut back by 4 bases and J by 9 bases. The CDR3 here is CASSSDRELVGEQFF. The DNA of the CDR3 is TGTGCCAGCAGCTCGGACAGGGAGCTCGTCGGTGAGCAGTTCTTC.

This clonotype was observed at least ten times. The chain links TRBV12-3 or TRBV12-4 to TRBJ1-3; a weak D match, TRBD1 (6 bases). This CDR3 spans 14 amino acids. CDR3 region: CANAEQGTGNTIYF. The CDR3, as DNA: TGTGCAAACGCGGAACAGGGAACTGGAAACACCATATATTTT.

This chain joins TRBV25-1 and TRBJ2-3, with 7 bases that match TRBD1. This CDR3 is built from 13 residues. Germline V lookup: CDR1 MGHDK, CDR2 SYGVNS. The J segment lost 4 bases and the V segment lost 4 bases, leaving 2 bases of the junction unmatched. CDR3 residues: CASSAGGADTQYF. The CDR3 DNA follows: TGTGCCAGCAGTGCAGGGGGAGCAGATACGCAGTATTTT.

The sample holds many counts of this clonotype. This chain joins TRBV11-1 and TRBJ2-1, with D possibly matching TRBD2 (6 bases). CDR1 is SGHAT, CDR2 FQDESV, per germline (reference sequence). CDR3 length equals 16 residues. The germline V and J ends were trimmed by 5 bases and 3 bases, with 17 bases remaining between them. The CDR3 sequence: CASSVGGDSFYNEQFF. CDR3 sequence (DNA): TGTGCCAGCAGCGTGGGGGGTGACAGTTTCTACAATGAGCAGTTCTTC.

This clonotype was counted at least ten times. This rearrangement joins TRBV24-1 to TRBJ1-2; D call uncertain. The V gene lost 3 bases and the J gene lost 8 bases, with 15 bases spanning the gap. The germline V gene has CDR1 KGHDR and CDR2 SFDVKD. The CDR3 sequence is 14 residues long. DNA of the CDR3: TGTGCCACCAGTGATGGTGTACGAAGCCGGGGCTACACCTTC. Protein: CATSDGVRSRGYTF.

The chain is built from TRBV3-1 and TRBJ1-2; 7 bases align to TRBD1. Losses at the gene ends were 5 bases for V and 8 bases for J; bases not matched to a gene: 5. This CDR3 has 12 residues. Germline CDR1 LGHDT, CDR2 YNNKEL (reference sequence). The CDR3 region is CASSLQGKGYTF. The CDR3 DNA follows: TGTGCCAGCAGCTTACAGGGGAAAGGCTACACCTTC.

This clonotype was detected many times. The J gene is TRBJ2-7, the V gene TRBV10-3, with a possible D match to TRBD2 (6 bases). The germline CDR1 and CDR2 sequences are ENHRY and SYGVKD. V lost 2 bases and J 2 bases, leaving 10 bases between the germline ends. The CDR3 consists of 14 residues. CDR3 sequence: CAISERDSPYEQYV. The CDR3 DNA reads TGTGCCATCAGTGAGCGGGACTCCCCCTACGAGCAGTACGTC.

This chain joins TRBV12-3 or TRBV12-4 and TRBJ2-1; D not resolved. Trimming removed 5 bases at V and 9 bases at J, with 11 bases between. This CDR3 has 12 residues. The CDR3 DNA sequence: TGTGCCAGCAGTGACCCAGTCGGTGAGCAGTTCTTC. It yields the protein CASSDPVGEQFF.

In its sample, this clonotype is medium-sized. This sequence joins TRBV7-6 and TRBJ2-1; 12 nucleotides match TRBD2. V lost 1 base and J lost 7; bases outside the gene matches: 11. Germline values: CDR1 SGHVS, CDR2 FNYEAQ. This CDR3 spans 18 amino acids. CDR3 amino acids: CASSLEEPGLAGYNEQFF. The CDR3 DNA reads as TGTGCCAGCAGCTTAGAAGAACCTGGACTAGCGGGATATAATGAGCAGTTCTTC. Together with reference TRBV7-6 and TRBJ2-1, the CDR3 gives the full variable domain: GAGVSQSPRYKVTKRGQDVALRCDPISGHVSLYWYRQALGQGPEFLTYFNYEAQQDKSGLPNDRFSAERPEGSISTLTIQRTEQRDSAMYRCASSLEEPGLAGYNEQFFGPGTRLTVL.